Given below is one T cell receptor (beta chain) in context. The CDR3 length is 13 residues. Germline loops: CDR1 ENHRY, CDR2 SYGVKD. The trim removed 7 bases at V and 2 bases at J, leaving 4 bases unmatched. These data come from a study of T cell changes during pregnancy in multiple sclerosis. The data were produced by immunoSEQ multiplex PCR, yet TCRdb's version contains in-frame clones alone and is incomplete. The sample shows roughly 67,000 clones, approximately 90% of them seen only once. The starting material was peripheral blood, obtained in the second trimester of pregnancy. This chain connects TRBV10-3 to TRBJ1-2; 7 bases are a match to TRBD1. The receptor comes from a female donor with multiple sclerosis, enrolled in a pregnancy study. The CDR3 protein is CAIKPQGNYGYTF. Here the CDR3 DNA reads TGTGCCATCAAGCCACAGGGGAACTATGGCTACACCTTC.